This entry is about one T cell receptor beta chain. Its antigen is unidentified. PCR used 60 Vbeta primers and 13 Jbeta primers. TCRdb's table, derived via immunoSEQ multiplex PCR, lists solely in-frame clones and lacks some. The repertoire holds about 140,000 clones, with roughly 65% as singletons. The trim removed 2 bases at V and 9 bases at J, leaving 12 bases unmatched. The CDR3 has 16 amino acids. The germline CDR1 and CDR2 sequences are MDHEN and SYDVKM. The data derive from a study of cytomegalovirus exposure and HLA in healthy donors. Findings and limits, study-wide: By a later analysis, the bulk of CMV-associated TCR beta chains appeared HLA-restricted.

The chain has TRBV28 and TRBJ2-1; 8 nucleotides align to TRBD2. This TCR came from a woman aged 25 to 45 in good health and CMV-seronegative. The specimen was PBMCs. CDR3 loop: CASSLERERLDPEQFF. CDR3 sequence (DNA): TGTGCCAGCAGTTTAGAGCGGGAGAGACTAGATCCTGAGCAGTTCTTC.